The source of this T cell receptor (beta chain) is a study of cytomegalovirus exposure and HLA in healthy donors. Study-wide points: Cytomegalovirus association was listed for 164 TCR beta chains.

In the case of this clone: Antigen unknown.

60 Vbeta and 13 Jbeta primers were used in PCR. The assay was immunoSEQ multiplex PCR, and TCRdb's table has in-frame clones only and misses some. Counted here are about 180,000 clones, 84% occurring once; the ten biggest clones make up 4.8%. The sequencing sample was made of PBMCs. The sequence derives from a girl between 5 and 17 years old in good health and CMV-seropositive.

The CDR3 protein is CASSQGMWGPVKENTIYF. The CDR3 coding sequence is TGTGCCAGCAGCCAAGGGATGTGGGGGCCTGTGAAGGAAAACACCATATATTTT. The J gene is TRBJ1-3, the V gene TRBV13; possible D gene TRBD1, 6 bases. Looked up from germline, CDR1 is PRHDT and CDR2 is FYEKMQ (reference sequence). Trimming shortened V by 5 bases and J by 6 bases, and 26 bases separated the two germline ends. This CDR3 comprises 18 residues.